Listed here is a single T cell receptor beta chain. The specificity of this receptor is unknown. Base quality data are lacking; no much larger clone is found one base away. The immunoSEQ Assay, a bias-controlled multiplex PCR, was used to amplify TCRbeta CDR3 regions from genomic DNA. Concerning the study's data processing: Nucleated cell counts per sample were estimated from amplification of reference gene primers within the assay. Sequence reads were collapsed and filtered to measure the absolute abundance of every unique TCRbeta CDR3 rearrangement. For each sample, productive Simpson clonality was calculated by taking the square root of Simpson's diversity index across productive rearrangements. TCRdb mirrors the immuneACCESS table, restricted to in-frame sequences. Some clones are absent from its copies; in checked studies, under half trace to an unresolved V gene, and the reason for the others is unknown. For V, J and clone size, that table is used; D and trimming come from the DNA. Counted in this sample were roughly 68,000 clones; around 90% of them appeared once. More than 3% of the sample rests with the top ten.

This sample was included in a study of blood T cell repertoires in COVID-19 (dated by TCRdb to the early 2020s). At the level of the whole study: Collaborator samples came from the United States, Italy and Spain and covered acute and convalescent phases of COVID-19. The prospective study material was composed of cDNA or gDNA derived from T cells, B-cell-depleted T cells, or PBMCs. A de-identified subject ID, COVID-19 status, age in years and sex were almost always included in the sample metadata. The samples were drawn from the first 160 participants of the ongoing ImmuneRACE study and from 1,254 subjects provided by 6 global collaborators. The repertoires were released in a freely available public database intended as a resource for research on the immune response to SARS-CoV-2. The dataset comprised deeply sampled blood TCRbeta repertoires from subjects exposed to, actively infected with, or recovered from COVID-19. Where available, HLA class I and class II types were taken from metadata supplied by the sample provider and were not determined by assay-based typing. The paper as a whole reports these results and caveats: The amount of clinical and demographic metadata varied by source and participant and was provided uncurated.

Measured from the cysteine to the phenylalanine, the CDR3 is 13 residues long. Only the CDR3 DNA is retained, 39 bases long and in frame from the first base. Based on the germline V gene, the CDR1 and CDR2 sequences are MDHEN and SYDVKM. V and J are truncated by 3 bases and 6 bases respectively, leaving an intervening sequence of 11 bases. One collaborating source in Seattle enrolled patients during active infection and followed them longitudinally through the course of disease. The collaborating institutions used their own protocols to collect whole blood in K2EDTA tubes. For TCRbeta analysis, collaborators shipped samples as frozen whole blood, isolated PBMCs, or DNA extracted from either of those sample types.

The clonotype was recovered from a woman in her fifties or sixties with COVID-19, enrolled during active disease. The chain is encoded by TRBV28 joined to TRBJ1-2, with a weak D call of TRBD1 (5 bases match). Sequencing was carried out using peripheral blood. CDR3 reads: CASSFLGANGYTF. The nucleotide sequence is TGTGCCAGCAGTTTCTTAGGGGCCAATGGCTACACCTTC.